The T cell receptor (beta chain) under discussion was sequenced for a study of T cells in Graves' hyperthyroidism and ophthalmopathy. Study results and caveats: A model of 13 V-J features distinguished ophthalmopathy from stable hyperthyroidism. For ophthalmopathy, model prediction preceded onset by a median about 6.2 months.

The CDR3 loop spans 14 amino acids. Germline lookup yields CDR1 LGHDT and CDR2 YNNKEL (reference sequence). Diagnoses used clinical symptoms, serum thyroxine and TRAb, thyroid ultrasound and orbital computed tomography. As concerns this clonotype: The target antigen is unknown. Being one base from a much bigger clone, this may be a read error.

What was amplified from RNA transcripts were TCR beta CDR3 regions. Carried out on the TCR CDR3, a first-round RT-PCR used the HTBI primer set. TCRdb used MiXCR to reprocess the multiplex PCR reads, holding one entry per CDR3 protein. The sample includes roughly 400,000 distinct CDR3 sequences, roughly 13% of them seen just once. The sequence came from a man aged 50-59 years with Graves' ophthalmopathy. V usage is TRBV3-1 and J usage is TRBJ2-7, with D unclear. The sequenced material came from blood. The CDR3 protein is CTSSQGLTNYEQYF. DNA of the CDR3: TGTACCAGCAGCCAAGGCTTAACAAACTACGAGCAGTACTTC.